Presented here are 2 T cell receptor beta chains from one specimen sequenced in a study of shared clonotypes between healthy human individuals (dated by TCRdb to 2018 to 2020). The library relied on the immunoSEQ multiplex PCR assay. Drawn from immuneACCESS, this table holds only the in-frame rearrangements with V and J called that TCRdb kept. Clones are partly lost; checked studies trace under half to an unresolved V gene and leave the rest unexplained. A total of 2 million to 3 million clones appear in this sample, 93% of them only once. Roughly 0.36% of the sample lies in the top ten. Sequenced input: naive CD4+ T cells from PBMCs. The sample's cell subset or site label, in plain terms: CD45RA+ positively selected. Source of these receptors: a man aged 18 to 30 in good health. Some clones in this sample may be carry-over from other donors' samples.

Worth noting for this clone: At one end the junction does not follow the germline gene, possibly because of a read error. V gene TRBV5-1 combines with J gene TRBJ1-3; the D is unclear. In germline, CDR1 is SGHRS, CDR2 YFSETQ. The CDR3 loop spans 13 amino acids. The CDR3 here is CASSLSVGDTIYF. For the CDR3, the DNA is TGCGCCAGCAGCTTGTCAGTTGGAGACACCATATATTTT.

The chain recombines TRBV9 with TRBJ2-3; D gene uncertain. The germline CDR1 and CDR2 sequences are SGDLS and YYNGEE. This CDR3 contains 14 residues. The germline V and J ends were trimmed by 3 bases and 0 bases, with 8 bases remaining between them. The CDR3 spells CASSDSSSTDTQYF. The CDR3 DNA reads as TGTGCCAGCAGCGACTCTTCTAGCACAGATACGCAGTATTTT.